This T cell receptor (beta chain) was sequenced during a study of response to subunit inactivated influenza vaccine. TCRdb called the RT-PCR reads again in MiXCR, with one record for every CDR3 protein. The sample includes 500,000 or so distinct CDR3 sequences, 16% seen only once; the top ten take 3%. The ends lost 0 bases at V and 2 bases at J; junction bases unmatched: 8. Germline loops: CDR1 LNHNV, CDR2 YYDKDF (reference sequence). The CDR3 is 18 amino acids. The receptor's source is a man aged 45 to 75 who received an inactivated influenza vaccine. V and J are TRBV15 and TRBJ2-1, with 9 positions matching TRBD2. Sequencing was performed on CD4+ T cells sorted from PBMCs, taken less than 30 months after vaccination. The CDR3 DNA reads TGTGCCACCAGCAGAGACGATTATAGCGGGAGTCCCTACAATGAGCAGTTCTTC. It is translated as CATSRDDYSGSPYNEQFF.